This TCR beta chain was recorded in a study of T cell responses to AZD1222 COVID-19 vaccine (dated by TCRdb to the early 2020s). A note on the overall study: A total of 230 to 250 trial participants underwent TCR sequencing, of whom around 200 received two doses of AZD1222 and some 25 received two doses of the MenACWY control vaccine. Trial participants were enrolled by age into 18-55, 56-69 and 70-plus year subgroups, with approximately 150, 30 and 60 TCR-sequenced participants respectively.

Beyond this particular receptor, the publication reports: The 56-69-year group was small, and its depth increase did not reach significance, likely because of low power. No day 14 peak-response samples were available, so repertoires were characterized only after the peak T cell response. Participants were mostly white British, with more females than males. The authors suggested clonal diversity may have been underestimated. Conclusions about previously exposed vaccinees are limited, since just six AZD1222 recipients were seropositive for SARS-CoV-2 at baseline. Reportedly, almost half of the unique spike-specific TCRs recognized epitopes lying outside the regions that are mutated in the B.1.351 and B.1.1.7 variants. CD4 TCRs associated with the vaccine covered the entire spike protein, and the dominant responses were in regions 160-218 and 743-854. After two AZD1222 doses, spike-specific TCR breadth and depth were significantly higher than at day 0 and than in MenACWY recipients.

The meaning of the sample's time point label: about 28 days (+/-7) after the second vaccine dose. AZD1222 recipients whose second dose came at about 4 weeks and those whose second dose came at about 12 weeks were combined into one group, since spike-specific TCR depth and breadth did not differ between the two schedules. Samples from vaccinated people were obtained from the UK trials COV001 and COV002, which included a single-blind randomized controlled phase 2/3 trial of AZD1222 (ChAdOx1 nCoV-19) in healthy adults. For TCRbeta chain sequencing, PBMC samples from trial participants were taken at day 0 and at day 28 after the second dose. The CDR3, from cysteine to phenylalanine, totals 14 residues. Kept here is only the CDR3 DNA, which spans 42 bases and is read in frame from base 1. V is cut by 5 bases and J by 5 bases, and the space between the germline ends is 13 bases. CDR1 and CDR2 (LNHDA, SQIVND) derive from the germline V gene (reference sequence).

The CDR3 regions of human TCRbeta chains were subjected to immunosequencing. The authors' analysis ran thus. Repertoire TCRs were checked for matches against a reference library of SARS-CoV-2-specific TCRs that had been generated using the MIRA antigen-specificity platform. Breadth was defined as the fraction of unique TCRs that were SARS-CoV-2-associated. Depth was defined as the fraction of total T cells that were SARS-CoV-2-associated. Using the MIRA data, each spike-specific TCR was assigned both to the spike region to which the TCR was reactive and to a CD4 or CD8 class. Log10-transformed breadth and depth values were compared by one-way ANOVA with Sidak's multiple comparisons tests. Here the immuneACCESS table is served through TCRdb, limited to in-frame sequences with V and J called. Missing clones are a known gap in these copies; in checked studies unresolved V genes cover under half, and the rest lacks a known reason. Clonal size and the V and J genes are those of that table, whereas D and trimming came from the DNA. This sample holds tens of thousands of clones; 87% were observed only once. Jointly, the top ten make up about 9.9% of the sample.

Points on this clone: Its antigen remains unidentified. Base qualities are not at hand, and no much larger clone is one base apart.

The V and J segments used are TRBV19 and TRBJ1-5, with an unclear D gene assignment. Source: peripheral blood, taken 28 days after the second AZD1222 dose. This receptor was obtained from an adult who received the AZD1222 COVID-19 vaccine. The encoded CDR3 is CASSPRARDQPQHF. The DNA sequence is given as TGTGCCAGTAGTCCCCGGGCCAGAGATCAGCCCCAGCATTTT.